A selection of T cell receptor beta chains follows, all from one sample in a study of early T cells in non-severe SARS-CoV-2 infection. A single record per CDR3 protein comes from TCRdb applying MiXCR to the 5' RACE reads. Among roughly 56,000 distinct CDR3 sequences listed, roughly a tenth were seen once. Source material: whole blood. The receptors shown here come from an adult who was a healthcare worker with PCR-confirmed SARS-CoV-2 infection or an uninfected control (not recorded which). The CDR3 runs from the conserved cysteine through the conserved F or W. The order of the fields is V gene, clone size, D gene, J gene, CDR3 DNA, CDR3 protein. D genes are given only for firm matches. Expanded clones get a size class; other rows say once, few or many, or leave the size out.

V gene: TRBV29-1
clone size: -
D gene: -
J gene: TRBJ2-2
CDR3 DNA: TGCAGCGTCCGAAGAGGAGCGAACACCGGGGAGCTGTTTTTT
CDR3 protein: CSVRRGANTGELFF

V gene: TRBV15
clone size: many
D gene: -
J gene: TRBJ2-3
CDR3 DNA: TGTGCCACCAGCAGGGGGGATCGCACAGATACGCAGTATTTT
CDR3 protein: CATSRGDRTDTQYF

V gene: TRBV4-1
clone size: -
D gene: -
J gene: TRBJ1-2
CDR3 DNA: TGCGCCAGCAGCCAAGTGGGGAGCAGGGAAGACTATGGCTACACCTTC
CDR3 protein: CASSQVGSREDYGYTF

V gene: TRBV12-3/TRBV12-4
clone size: many
D gene: -
J gene: TRBJ1-2
CDR3 DNA: TGTGCCAGCAGTTTAGCGTCTGTTTCCGGTGCTAGCTACACCTTC
CDR3 protein: CASSLASVSGASYTF

V gene: TRBV2
clone size: -
D gene: -
J gene: TRBJ2-2
CDR3 DNA: TGTGCCAGCAGTGAAACAGCCGGGGAGCTGTTTTTT
CDR3 protein: CASSETAGELFF

V gene: TRBV9
clone size: few
D gene: -
J gene: TRBJ2-3
CDR3 DNA: TGTGCCAGCAGCGTCGGGGGAGCAAGCACAGATACGCAGTATTTT
CDR3 protein: CASSVGGASTDTQYF

V gene: TRBV20-1
clone size: few
D gene: TRBD2
J gene: TRBJ2-3
CDR3 DNA: TGCAGTGCTAGTGGCAGGACTAGCGAGAGCACAGATACGCAGTATTTT
CDR3 protein: CSASGRTSESTDTQYF

V gene: TRBV24-1
clone size: once
D gene: -
J gene: TRBJ1-2
CDR3 DNA: TGTGCCACCCGGGGAGGGGACGGAGGCTACACCTTC
CDR3 protein: CATRGGDGGYTF

V gene: TRBV4-1
clone size: few
D gene: -
J gene: TRBJ1-3
CDR3 DNA: TGCGCCAGCAGCCAAGATAAAAGGGGGACCTCTGAAAACACCATATATTTT
CDR3 protein: CASSQDKRGTSENTIYF

V gene: TRBV18
clone size: many
D gene: -
J gene: TRBJ1-2
CDR3 DNA: TGTGCCAGCTCATCCCCTCGTGAGCACTATGGCTACACCTTC
CDR3 protein: CASSSPREHYGYTF

V gene: TRBV2
clone size: -
D gene: -
J gene: TRBJ2-1
CDR3 DNA: TGTGCCAGCAGTGAAGACCTAGGCCCCTACAATGAGCAGTTCTTC
CDR3 protein: CASSEDLGPYNEQFF

V gene: TRBV6-5
clone size: -
D gene: TRBD1
J gene: TRBJ2-3
CDR3 DNA: TGTGCCAGCAGTCTGGACAGGGGGTTCACAGATACGCAGTATTTT
CDR3 protein: CASSLDRGFTDTQYF

V gene: TRBV29-1
clone size: -
D gene: -
J gene: TRBJ1-1
CDR3 DNA: TGCAGCGTTGCCGACACCCGTATCACTGAAGCTTTCTTT
CDR3 protein: CSVADTRITEAFF

V gene: TRBV6-1
clone size: few
D gene: -
J gene: TRBJ2-2
CDR3 DNA: TGTGCCAGCAGTTGGAAGATGGACACCGGGGAGCTGTTTTTT
CDR3 protein: CASSWKMDTGELFF

V gene: TRBV5-4
clone size: -
D gene: TRBD1
J gene: TRBJ1-6
CDR3 DNA: TGTGCCAGCAGCCAGGGACAGGGGGCATATAATTCACCCCTCCACTTT
CDR3 protein: CASSQGQGAYNSPLHF

V gene: TRBV6-5
clone size: few
D gene: -
J gene: TRBJ2-1
CDR3 DNA: TGTGCCAGCAGTTACTACCGGGACCGAATTGGGAATGAGCAGTTCTTC
CDR3 protein: CASSYYRDRIGNEQFF

V gene: TRBV6-1
clone size: few
D gene: -
J gene: TRBJ1-2
CDR3 DNA: TGTGCCAGCAGTCCACCCCCCAGCGGGGCCGGAAACTATGGCTACACCTTC
CDR3 protein: CASSPPPSGAGNYGYTF

V gene: TRBV5-1
clone size: many
D gene: -
J gene: TRBJ2-1
CDR3 DNA: TGCGCCAGCAGCTCCCGACGTACCTACAATGAGCAGTTCTTC
CDR3 protein: CASSSRRTYNEQFF

V gene: TRBV5-1
clone size: -
D gene: -
J gene: TRBJ2-3
CDR3 DNA: TGCGCCAGCAGCGCAACGACAATAGATACGCAGTATTTT
CDR3 protein: CASSATTIDTQYF

V gene: TRBV12-3/TRBV12-4
clone size: few
D gene: -
J gene: TRBJ2-2
CDR3 DNA: TGTGCCAGCAGTTTTGGGGCCGGGGAGCTGTTTTTT
CDR3 protein: CASSFGAGELFF

V gene: TRBV3-1
clone size: -
D gene: -
J gene: TRBJ1-1
CDR3 DNA: TGTGCCAGCAGGGCATGGGGGGCCCTGAGCACTGAAGCTTTCTTT
CDR3 protein: CASRAWGALSTEAFF

V gene: TRBV2
clone size: few
D gene: -
J gene: TRBJ1-5
CDR3 DNA: TGTGCCAGCAGTGACGAAGGGGGAAATCAGCCCCAGCATTTT
CDR3 protein: CASSDEGGNQPQHF

V gene: TRBV20-1
clone size: -
D gene: -
J gene: TRBJ1-2
CDR3 DNA: TGCAGTGCTAGTGCCAGGGGCGACTATGGCTACACCTTC
CDR3 protein: CSASARGDYGYTF

V gene: TRBV18
clone size: many
D gene: -
J gene: TRBJ1-5
CDR3 DNA: TGTGCCAGCTCACCATTAGAACAGATAAATCAGCCCCAGCATTTT
CDR3 protein: CASSPLEQINQPQHF

V gene: TRBV18
clone size: few
D gene: -
J gene: TRBJ1-4
CDR3 DNA: TGTGCCAGCTCACGCTCGGATGAAAAACTGTTTTTT
CDR3 protein: CASSRSDEKLFF

V gene: TRBV13
clone size: -
D gene: TRBD1
J gene: TRBJ2-2
CDR3 DNA: TGTGCCAGCAGCCCCAAAGGGACAGGGGAATTGTGGACCGGGGAGCTGTTTTTT
CDR3 protein: CASSPKGTGELWTGELFF

V gene: TRBV20-1
clone size: -
D gene: -
J gene: TRBJ2-2
CDR3 DNA: TGCAGTGCTAGAGCTGATCGCGGGGTGCACACCGGGGAGCTGTTTTTT
CDR3 protein: CSARADRGVHTGELFF

V gene: TRBV24-1
clone size: -
D gene: -
J gene: TRBJ2-5
CDR3 DNA: TGTGCCACCTCTTCCGGGGTCCAAGAGACCCAGTACTTC
CDR3 protein: CATSSGVQETQYF

V gene: TRBV7-6
clone size: -
D gene: -
J gene: TRBJ1-5
CDR3 DNA: TGTGCCAGCAGCTTAGCCCCAGAGAGGGGTAGCAATCAGCCCCAGCATTTT
CDR3 protein: CASSLAPERGSNQPQHF

V gene: TRBV2
clone size: -
D gene: TRBD2
J gene: TRBJ2-2
CDR3 DNA: TGTGCCAGCCGGCGACTAGCGGGGGGGCCGTCCACCGGGGAGCTGTTTTTT
CDR3 protein: CASRRLAGGPSTGELFF

V gene: TRBV5-5
clone size: few
D gene: -
J gene: TRBJ1-6
CDR3 DNA: TGTGCCAGCAGCTCTACCGGGGACCGTGCACCCCTCCACTTT
CDR3 protein: CASSSTGDRAPLHF

V gene: TRBV11-2
clone size: many
D gene: -
J gene: TRBJ2-1
CDR3 DNA: TGTGCCAGCAGCATTAGGGTGGGGAGCTCCTACAATGAGCAGTTCTTC
CDR3 protein: CASSIRVGSSYNEQFF

V gene: TRBV7-3
clone size: many
D gene: TRBD1
J gene: TRBJ2-1
CDR3 DNA: TGTGCCAGCAGCTCGCGACAGGGCCCTCAAGGGGAGCAGTTCTTC
CDR3 protein: CASSSRQGPQGEQFF

V gene: TRBV7-2
clone size: few
D gene: -
J gene: TRBJ1-1
CDR3 DNA: TGTGCCAGCAGCTTAGTTATGGACTCCGAAGCTTTCTTT
CDR3 protein: CASSLVMDSEAFF

V gene: TRBV20-1
clone size: -
D gene: -
J gene: TRBJ1-1
CDR3 DNA: TGCAGTGCCCTGATCGGGGCGCCCCAGGGGACTGAAGCTTTCTTT
CDR3 protein: CSALIGAPQGTEAFF

V gene: TRBV6-1
clone size: few
D gene: -
J gene: TRBJ2-1
CDR3 DNA: TGTGCCAGCAGTGCAGGAAACAATGAGCAGTTCTTC
CDR3 protein: CASSAGNNEQFF

V gene: TRBV27
clone size: many
D gene: -
J gene: TRBJ2-2
CDR3 DNA: TGTGCCAGCAGTTTATCGTCGTGGGCAGGGAGAAGGGGCGGGGAGCTGTTTTTT
CDR3 protein: CASSLSSWAGRRGGELFF

V gene: TRBV3-1
clone size: -
D gene: -
J gene: TRBJ2-3
CDR3 DNA: TGTGCCAGCAGCCGGCAGAGTGGCACAGATACGCAGTATTTT
CDR3 protein: CASSRQSGTDTQYF

V gene: TRBV20-1
clone size: -
D gene: -
J gene: TRBJ2-1
CDR3 DNA: TGCAGTGCCGCATTGACTATACCAGGGCTACGGCAGGAGCAGTTCTTC
CDR3 protein: CSAALTIPGLRQEQFF

V gene: TRBV7-7
clone size: -
D gene: -
J gene: TRBJ2-5
CDR3 DNA: TGTGCCAGCAGCTCCGTACAGGGAAGCGAGACCCAGTACTTC
CDR3 protein: CASSSVQGSETQYF

V gene: TRBV29-1
clone size: many
D gene: -
J gene: TRBJ1-2
CDR3 DNA: TGCAGCGTTGACACAGGGAGTGGCTACACCTTC
CDR3 protein: CSVDTGSGYTF

V gene: TRBV2
clone size: -
D gene: TRBD1
J gene: TRBJ1-5
CDR3 DNA: TGTGCCAGCAGTGACAGGGGGAATCAGCCCCAGCATTTT
CDR3 protein: CASSDRGNQPQHF

V gene: TRBV7-3
clone size: few
D gene: -
J gene: TRBJ2-2
CDR3 DNA: TGTGCCAGCAGCTCCACGACTGGGAGTACCGGGGAGCTGTTTTTT
CDR3 protein: CASSSTTGSTGELFF

V gene: TRBV7-8
clone size: many
D gene: -
J gene: TRBJ2-2
CDR3 DNA: TGTGCCAGCAGCTTATCCGGGGGAACGAACACCGGGGAGCTGTTTTTT
CDR3 protein: CASSLSGGTNTGELFF

V gene: TRBV5-1
clone size: many
D gene: -
J gene: TRBJ1-4
CDR3 DNA: TGCGCCAGCAGATCGTCGGCCCGTAATGAAAAACTGTTTTTT
CDR3 protein: CASRSSARNEKLFF

V gene: TRBV4-1
clone size: -
D gene: -
J gene: TRBJ1-6
CDR3 DNA: TGCGCCAGCAGCCAGCCCATCTTTGGGAATTCACCCCTCCACTTT
CDR3 protein: CASSQPIFGNSPLHF

V gene: TRBV6-1
clone size: many
D gene: -
J gene: TRBJ1-5
CDR3 DNA: TGTGCCAGCATATTTTCATCTTGGGCCAATCAGCCCCAGCATTTT
CDR3 protein: CASIFSSWANQPQHF

V gene: TRBV20-1
clone size: -
D gene: TRBD2
J gene: TRBJ2-3
CDR3 DNA: TGCAGTGCTAGAAGGACTAGCGGGGAGAACACAGATACGCAGTATTTT
CDR3 protein: CSARRTSGENTDTQYF

V gene: TRBV3-1
clone size: few
D gene: -
J gene: TRBJ1-1
CDR3 DNA: TGTGCCAGCAGCCGGAGCACTGAAGCTTTCTTT
CDR3 protein: CASSRSTEAFF

V gene: TRBV5-8
clone size: many
D gene: -
J gene: TRBJ1-2
CDR3 DNA: TGTGCCAGCAGCTCAGGGGACGCAACTAACTATGGCTACACCTTC
CDR3 protein: CASSSGDATNYGYTF

V gene: TRBV19
clone size: few
D gene: TRBD2
J gene: TRBJ2-3
CDR3 DNA: TGTGCCAGCTCCGGACGGGGGGTTGATACGCAGTATTTT
CDR3 protein: CASSGRGVDTQYF

V gene: TRBV20-1
clone size: few
D gene: -
J gene: TRBJ2-1
CDR3 DNA: TGCAGTGCTCAAGACAGAGGACCATACAATGAGCAGTTCTTC
CDR3 protein: CSAQDRGPYNEQFF

V gene: TRBV7-6
clone size: -
D gene: TRBD1
J gene: TRBJ1-6
CDR3 DNA: TGTGCCAGCAGCTTAGCGCCTGAGGACAGGGCGACGGGAACCCTCCACTTT
CDR3 protein: CASSLAPEDRATGTLHF

V gene: TRBV4-1
clone size: -
D gene: TRBD1
J gene: TRBJ1-1
CDR3 DNA: TGCGCCAGCAGCCGCACAGGGGGCCTCACTGAAGCTTTCTTT
CDR3 protein: CASSRTGGLTEAFF

V gene: TRBV7-9
clone size: -
D gene: -
J gene: TRBJ2-1
CDR3 DNA: TGTGCCAGCAGCGCTGACGGAACCTACAATGAGCAGTTCTTC
CDR3 protein: CASSADGTYNEQFF

V gene: TRBV2
clone size: -
D gene: -
J gene: TRBJ1-4
CDR3 DNA: TGTGCCAGCAGTGAAGGCCCCCCCGCTAATAATGAAAAACTGTTTTTT
CDR3 protein: CASSEGPPANNEKLFF

V gene: TRBV29-1
clone size: -
D gene: -
J gene: TRBJ1-3
CDR3 DNA: TGCAGCGTCGAGTCATACTCTGGAAACACCATATATTTT
CDR3 protein: CSVESYSGNTIYF

V gene: TRBV2
clone size: few
D gene: -
J gene: TRBJ1-1
CDR3 DNA: TGTGCCAGCAGCTTGACAATCATCAAAGCTTTCTTT
CDR3 protein: CASSLTIIKAFF

V gene: TRBV9
clone size: once
D gene: TRBD2
J gene: TRBJ2-5
CDR3 DNA: TGTGCCAGCACCCCTTTAAGCGGGGACCTCCAAGAGACCCAGTACTTC
CDR3 protein: CASTPLSGDLQETQYF

V gene: TRBV7-2
clone size: many
D gene: -
J gene: TRBJ1-6
CDR3 DNA: TGTGCCAGCAGCTTGGGCAGGGGCAACTCACCCCTCCACTTT
CDR3 protein: CASSLGRGNSPLHF